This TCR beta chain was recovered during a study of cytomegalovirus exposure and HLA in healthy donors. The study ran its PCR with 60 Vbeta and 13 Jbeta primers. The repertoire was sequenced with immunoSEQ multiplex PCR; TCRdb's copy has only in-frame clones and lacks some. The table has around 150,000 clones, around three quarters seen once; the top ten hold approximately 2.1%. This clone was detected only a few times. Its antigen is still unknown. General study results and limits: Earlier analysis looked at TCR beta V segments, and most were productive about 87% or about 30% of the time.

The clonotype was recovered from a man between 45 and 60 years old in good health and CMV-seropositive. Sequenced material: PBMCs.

The CDR3 loop is CASSLDGQDQPQHF. Here the CDR3 DNA reads TGCGCCAGCAGCTTAGACGGACAAGATCAGCCCCAGCATTTT. The V and J genes are TRBV5-1 and TRBJ1-5; D possibly corresponds to TRBD1 (5 bases). The ends were cut back, 2 bases at V and 5 bases at J, with 11 bases in the middle. The length of the CDR3 is 14 residues. Germline values: CDR1 SGHRS, CDR2 YFSETQ. Drawing the rest from reference TRBV5-1 and TRBJ1-5, the complete variable domain is KAGVTQTPRYLIKTRGQQVTLSCSPISGHRSVSWYQQTPGQGLQFLFEYFSETQRNKGNFPGRFSGRQFSNSRSEMNVSTLELGDSALYLCASSLDGQDQPQHFGDGTRLSIL.